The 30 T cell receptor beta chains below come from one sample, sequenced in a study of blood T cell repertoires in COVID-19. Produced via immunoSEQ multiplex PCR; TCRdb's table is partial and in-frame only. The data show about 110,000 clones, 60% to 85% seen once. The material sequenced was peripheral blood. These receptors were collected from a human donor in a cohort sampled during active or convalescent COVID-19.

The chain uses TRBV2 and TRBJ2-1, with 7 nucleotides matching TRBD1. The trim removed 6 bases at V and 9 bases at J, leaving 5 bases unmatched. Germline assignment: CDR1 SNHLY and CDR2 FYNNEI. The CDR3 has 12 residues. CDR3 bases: TGTGCCAGCAGACAGACAGGGACTGAGCAGTTCTTC. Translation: CASRQTGTEQFF.

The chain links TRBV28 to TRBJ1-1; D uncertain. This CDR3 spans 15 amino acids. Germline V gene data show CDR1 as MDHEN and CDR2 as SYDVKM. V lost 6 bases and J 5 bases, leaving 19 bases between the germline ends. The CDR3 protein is CASREMRGGGTEAFF. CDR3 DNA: TGTGCCAGCAGGGAGATGCGGGGTGGTGGAACTGAAGCTTTCTTT.

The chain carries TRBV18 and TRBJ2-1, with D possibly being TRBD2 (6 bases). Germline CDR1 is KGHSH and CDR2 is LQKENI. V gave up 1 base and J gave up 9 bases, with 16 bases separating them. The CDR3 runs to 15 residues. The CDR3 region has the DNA TGTGCCAGCTCACCACTAAGCGGGTTTGGAGGTGAGCAGTTCTTC. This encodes CASSPLSGFGGEQFF.

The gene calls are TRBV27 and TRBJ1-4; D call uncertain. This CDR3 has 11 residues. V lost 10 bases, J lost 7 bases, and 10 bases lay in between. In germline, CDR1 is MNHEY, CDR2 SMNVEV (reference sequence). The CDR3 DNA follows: TGTGCCACCCGACGGGGTGAAAAACTGTTTTTT. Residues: CATRRGEKLFF.

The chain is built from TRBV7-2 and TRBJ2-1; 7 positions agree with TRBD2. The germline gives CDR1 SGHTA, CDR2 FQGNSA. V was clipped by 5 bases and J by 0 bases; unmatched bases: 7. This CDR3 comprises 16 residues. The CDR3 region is CASSRLAVGSYNEQFF. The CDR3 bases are TGTGCCAGCAGCCGTCTAGCGGTTGGCTCCTACAATGAGCAGTTCTTC.

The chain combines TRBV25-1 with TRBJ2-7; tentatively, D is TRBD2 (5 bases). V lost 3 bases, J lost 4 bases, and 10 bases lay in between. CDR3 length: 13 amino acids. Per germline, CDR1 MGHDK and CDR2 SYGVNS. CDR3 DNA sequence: TGTGCCAGCAGTGATCTAAGGGAGTACGAGCAGTACTTC. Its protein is CASSDLREYEQYF.

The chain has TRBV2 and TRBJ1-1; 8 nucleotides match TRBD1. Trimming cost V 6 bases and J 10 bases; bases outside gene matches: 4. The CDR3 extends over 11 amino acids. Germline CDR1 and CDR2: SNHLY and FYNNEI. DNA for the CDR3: TGTGCCAGCAGGGGGACAGGCCGAGCTTTCTTT. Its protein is CASRGTGRAFF.

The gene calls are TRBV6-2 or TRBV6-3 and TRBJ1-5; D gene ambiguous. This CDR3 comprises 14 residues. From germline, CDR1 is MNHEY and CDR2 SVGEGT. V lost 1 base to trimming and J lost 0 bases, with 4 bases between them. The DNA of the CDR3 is TGTGCCAGCAGTTACTGGGCTAGCAATCAGCCCCAGCATTTT. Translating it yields CASSYWASNQPQHF.

CDR3 region: CASSSSMLAGRNNEQFF. The CDR3 DNA reads as TGTGCCAGCAGCTCCTCGATGCTAGCGGGGAGAAACAATGAGCAGTTCTTC. The chain combines TRBV7-2 with TRBJ2-1; 9 positions agree with TRBD2. J gave up 5 bases and V 4 bases, and 12 bases lay outside the gene matches. In germline, CDR1 is SGHTA, CDR2 FQGNSA. This CDR3 is built from 17 residues.

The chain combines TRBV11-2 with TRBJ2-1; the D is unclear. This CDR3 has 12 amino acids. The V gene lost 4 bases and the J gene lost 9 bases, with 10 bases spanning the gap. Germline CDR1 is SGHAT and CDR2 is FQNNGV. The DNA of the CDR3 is TGTGCCAGCAGCTGGGCTGGGCCTGAGCAGTTCTTC. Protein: CASSWAGPEQFF.

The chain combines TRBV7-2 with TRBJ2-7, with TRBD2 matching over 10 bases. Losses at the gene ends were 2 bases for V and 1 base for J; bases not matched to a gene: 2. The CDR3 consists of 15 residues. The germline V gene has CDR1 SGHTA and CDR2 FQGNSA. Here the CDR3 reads CASSLLAGVSYEQYF. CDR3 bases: TGTGCCAGCAGCTTACTAGCGGGAGTATCCTACGAGCAGTACTTC.

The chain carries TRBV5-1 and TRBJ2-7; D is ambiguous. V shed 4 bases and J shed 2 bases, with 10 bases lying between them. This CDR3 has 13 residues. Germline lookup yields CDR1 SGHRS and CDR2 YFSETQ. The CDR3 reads CASSLLSPYEQYF. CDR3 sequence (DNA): TGCGCCAGCAGCCTCCTTAGTCCCTACGAGCAGTACTTC.

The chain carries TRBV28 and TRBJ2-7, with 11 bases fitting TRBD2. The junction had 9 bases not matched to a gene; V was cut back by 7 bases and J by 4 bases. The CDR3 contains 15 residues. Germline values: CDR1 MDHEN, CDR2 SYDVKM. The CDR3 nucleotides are TGTGCCAGCACCTCAACTAGCGGGAGAATGTACGAGCAGTACTTC. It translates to CASTSTSGRMYEQYF. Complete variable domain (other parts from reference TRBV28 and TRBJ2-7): DVKVTQSSRYLVKRTGEKVFLECVQDMDHENMFWYRQDPGLGLRLIYFSYDVKMKEKGDIPEGYSVSREKKERFSLILESASTNQTSMYLCASTSTSGRMYEQYFGPGTRLTVT.

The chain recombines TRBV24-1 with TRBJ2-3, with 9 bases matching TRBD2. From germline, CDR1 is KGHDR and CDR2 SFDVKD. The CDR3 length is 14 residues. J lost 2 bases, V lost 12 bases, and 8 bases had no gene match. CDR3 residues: CASRAGGYTDTQYF. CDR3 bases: TGTGCCTCCCGTGCGGGAGGGTACACAGATACGCAGTATTTT.

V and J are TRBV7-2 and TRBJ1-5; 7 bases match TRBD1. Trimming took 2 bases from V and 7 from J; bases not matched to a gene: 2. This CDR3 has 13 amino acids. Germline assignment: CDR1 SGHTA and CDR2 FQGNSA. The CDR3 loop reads CASSLQGGQPQHF. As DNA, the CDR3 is TGTGCCAGCAGCTTACAGGGGGGCCAGCCCCAGCATTTT.

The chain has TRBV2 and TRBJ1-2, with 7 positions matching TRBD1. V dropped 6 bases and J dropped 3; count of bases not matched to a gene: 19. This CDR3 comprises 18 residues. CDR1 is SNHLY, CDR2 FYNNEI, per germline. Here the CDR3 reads CASRPIPSTGVRDYGYTF. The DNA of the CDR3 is TGTGCCAGCAGACCAATACCGTCTACAGGGGTTCGTGACTATGGCTACACCTTC.

The CDR3 coding sequence is TGTGCCGTTCTGGGGGACAGGGGCTACGAGCAGTACTTC. Amino acid sequence: CAVLGDRGYEQYF. J is TRBJ2-7 and V is TRBV7-2, with 10 nucleotides matching TRBD1. The CDR3 contains 13 residues. CDR1 SGHTA and CDR2 FQGNSA come from the germline V gene. After removal of 11 bases from V and 3 bases from J, the junction contained 7 bases not matched to a gene.

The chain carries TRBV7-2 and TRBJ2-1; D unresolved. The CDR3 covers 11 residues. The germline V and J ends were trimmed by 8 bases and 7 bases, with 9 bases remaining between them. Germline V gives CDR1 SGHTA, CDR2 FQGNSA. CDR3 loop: CASLGVNEQFF. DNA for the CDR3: TGTGCCAGCCTCGGAGTAAATGAGCAGTTCTTC.

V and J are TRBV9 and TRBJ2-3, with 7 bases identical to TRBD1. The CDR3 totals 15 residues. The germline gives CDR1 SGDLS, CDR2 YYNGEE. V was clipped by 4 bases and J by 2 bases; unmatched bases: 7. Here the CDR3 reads CASSYITGDTDTQYF. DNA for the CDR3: TGTGCCAGCAGCTACATCACAGGGGACACAGATACGCAGTATTTT.

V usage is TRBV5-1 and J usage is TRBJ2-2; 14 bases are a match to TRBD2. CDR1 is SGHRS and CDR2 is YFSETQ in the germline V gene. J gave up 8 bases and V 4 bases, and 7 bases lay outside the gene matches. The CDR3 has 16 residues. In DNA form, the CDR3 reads TGCGCCAGCAGCAAAGGACTAGCGGGAGGACCGGGGGAGCTGTTTTTT. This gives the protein CASSKGLAGGPGELFF.

The CDR3 loop is CASSPTQGAMYGYTF. CDR3 nucleotides: TGCGCCAGCAGCCCTACACAGGGGGCGATGTATGGCTACACCTTC. The gene calls are TRBV4-1 and TRBJ1-2; 9 nucleotides agree with TRBD1. Germline loops: CDR1 MGHRA, CDR2 YSYEKL. V trimming: 4 bases; J trimming: 5 bases; junction bases outside the gene matches: 8. The CDR3 length is 15 residues.

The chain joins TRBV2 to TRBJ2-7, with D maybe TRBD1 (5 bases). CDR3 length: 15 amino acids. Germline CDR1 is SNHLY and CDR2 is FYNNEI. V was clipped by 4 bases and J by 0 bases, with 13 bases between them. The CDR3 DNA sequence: TGTGCCAGCAGTGGATGGGGAACAGGCTCCTACGAGCAGTACTTC. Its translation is CASSGWGTGSYEQYF.

Here the CDR3 DNA reads TGTGCCAGCACCGACAGGTATGGCTACACCTTC. Protein: CASTDRYGYTF. The V call is TRBV28, the J call TRBJ1-2, with D maybe TRBD1 (6 bases). The germline gives CDR1 MDHEN, CDR2 SYDVKM. The CDR3 sequence is 11 residues long. With 7 bases removed from V and 5 bases from J, the gap between germline ends came to 8 bases.

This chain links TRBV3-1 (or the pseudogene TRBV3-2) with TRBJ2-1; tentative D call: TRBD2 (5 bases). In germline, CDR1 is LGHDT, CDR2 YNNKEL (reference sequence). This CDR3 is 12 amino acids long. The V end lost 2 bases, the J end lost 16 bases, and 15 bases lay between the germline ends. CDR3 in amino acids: CASSQRVLGVFF. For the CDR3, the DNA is TGTGCCAGCAGCCAAAGGGTCCTGGGAGTTTTCTTC.

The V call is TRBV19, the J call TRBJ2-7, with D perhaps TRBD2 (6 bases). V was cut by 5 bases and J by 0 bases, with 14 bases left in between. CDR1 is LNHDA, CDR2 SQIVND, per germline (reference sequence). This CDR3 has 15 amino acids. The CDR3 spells CASSRGGEFSYEQYF. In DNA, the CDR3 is TGTGCCAGTAGTCGAGGCGGGGAGTTCTCCTACGAGCAGTACTTC.

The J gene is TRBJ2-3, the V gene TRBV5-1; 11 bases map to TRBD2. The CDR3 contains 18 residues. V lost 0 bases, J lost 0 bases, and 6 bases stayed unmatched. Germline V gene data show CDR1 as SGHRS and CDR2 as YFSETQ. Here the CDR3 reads CASSLVASGGTSTDTQYF. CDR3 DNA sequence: TGCGCCAGCAGCTTGGTGGCTAGCGGGGGGACTAGCACAGATACGCAGTATTTT.

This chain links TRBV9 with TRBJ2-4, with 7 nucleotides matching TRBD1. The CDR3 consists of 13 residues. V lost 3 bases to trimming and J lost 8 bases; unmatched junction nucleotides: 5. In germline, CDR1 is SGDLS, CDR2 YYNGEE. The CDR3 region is CASSAHTGDIQYF. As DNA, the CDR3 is TGTGCCAGCAGCGCTCATACAGGGGACATTCAGTACTTC.

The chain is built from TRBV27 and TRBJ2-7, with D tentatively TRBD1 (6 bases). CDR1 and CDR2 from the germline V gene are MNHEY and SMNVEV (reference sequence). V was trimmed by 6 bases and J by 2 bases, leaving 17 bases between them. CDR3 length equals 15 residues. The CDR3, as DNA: TGTGCCAGCAGCTTTAGGGCCAGGGGCGCCTACGAGCAGTACTTC. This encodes CASSFRARGAYEQYF.

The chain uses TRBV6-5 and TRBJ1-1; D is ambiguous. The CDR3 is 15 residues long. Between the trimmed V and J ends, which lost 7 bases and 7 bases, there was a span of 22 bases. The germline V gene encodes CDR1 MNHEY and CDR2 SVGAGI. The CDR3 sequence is CASTQEGERVGEAFF. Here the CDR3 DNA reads TGTGCCAGCACTCAAGAGGGCGAACGGGTGGGTGAAGCTTTCTTT.

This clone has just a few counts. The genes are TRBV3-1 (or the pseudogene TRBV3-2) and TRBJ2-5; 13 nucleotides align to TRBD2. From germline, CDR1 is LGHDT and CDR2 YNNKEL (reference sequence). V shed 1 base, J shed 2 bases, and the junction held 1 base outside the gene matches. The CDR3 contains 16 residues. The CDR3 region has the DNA TGTGCCAGCAGCCAAGGGGGACTAGCGGGGCAAGAGACCCAGTACTTC. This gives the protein CASSQGGLAGQETQYF.